This T cell receptor (beta chain) was sequenced during a study of response to subunit inactivated influenza vaccine. The study, taken as a whole, reports: The authors proposed limited new T cell recruitment per seasonal influenza vaccination.

In its sample, this clonotype was seen a few times. Its antigen is undetermined. The CDR3 runs to 15 residues. V was pared by 6 bases and J by 9 bases, with 18 bases between. TCRdb fed the RT-PCR reads into MiXCR, producing one record per CDR3 protein. The sample holds around 160,000 distinct CDR3 sequences, about a tenth seen once. The sequence was collected from a middle-aged man who received an inactivated influenza vaccine. This rearrangement joins TRBV12-3 or TRBV12-4 to TRBJ1-6; D ambiguous. The specimen comprised non-naive T cells sorted from PBMCs, sampled about 6 weeks after vaccination. The CDR3 reads CASRPSGPLSSPLHF. CDR3 bases: TGTGCCAGCAGGCCATCGGGCCCCTTGAGTTCACCCCTCCACTTT.